This T cell receptor beta chain was sequenced during a study of blood T cell repertoires in COVID-19. Study-wide context: Samples representing acute and convalescent COVID-19 were sourced from the United States, Italy and Spain. T cells, B-cell-depleted T cells, or PBMCs provided the cDNA or gDNA that served as material.

This clone was recorded only once. Original analysis: Estimation of nucleated cell counts relied on the amplification of reference gene primers. Measured with immunoSEQ multiplex PCR; TCRdb has only the in-frame clones, and not every one. That table furnishes V, J and clone size, whereas the DNA furnished D and trimming. The profile shows 30,000 to 35,000 clones, around 80% of them singletons. The receptor's source is a woman aged 60-70 years with acute or convalescent COVID-19. The sequencing input was peripheral blood.

Here the CDR3 DNA reads TGTGCCAGCAGCTTACGGCCGGTGGGCAGGGCGACCGGGGAGCTGTTTTTT. Residues: CASSLRPVGRATGELFF. This chain links TRBV7-9 with TRBJ2-2; D is perhaps TRBD1 (5 bases). Per germline, CDR1 SEHNR and CDR2 FQNEAQ (reference sequence). V gave up 2 bases and J gave up 5 bases, with 18 bases separating them. This CDR3 is 17 amino acids long.